The sample holds many counts of the clone carrying this T cell receptor (beta chain). The antigen is undetermined. The sample originates from a study of T cells in Graves' hyperthyroidism and ophthalmopathy. Turning to the study itself: The blood sample was taken at first diagnosis, before treatment began. Study results and limitations: Blood shared most expanded thyroid clonotypes above 0.001.

Germline V gene lookup returns CDR1 DFQATT and CDR2 SNEGSKA (reference sequence). The CDR3 length is 14 residues. V gave up 3 bases and J gave up 2 bases; unmatched junction bases: 7. The CDR3 regions of TCR beta were amplified from RNA transcripts. An initial round of RT-PCR targeting the TCR CDR3 relied on the HTBI primer set. Via MiXCR, TCRdb re-called the multiplex PCR reads, giving one row per CDR3 protein. The sample carries around 350,000 distinct CDR3 sequences, roughly 19% recorded once. Graves' hyperthyroidism was deemed stable absent ophthalmopathy progression within 18 months. PBMCs were obtained from approximately 10 ml fresh peripheral blood.

The V and J genes are TRBV20-1 and TRBJ2-7; 7 bases are a match to TRBD1. The sequence came from a young woman with Graves' hyperthyroidism. Sequenced material: blood. This CDR3 is CSASTGTVAYEQYF. CDR3 DNA sequence: TGCAGTGCTAGCACCGGGACAGTGGCCTACGAGCAGTACTTC.